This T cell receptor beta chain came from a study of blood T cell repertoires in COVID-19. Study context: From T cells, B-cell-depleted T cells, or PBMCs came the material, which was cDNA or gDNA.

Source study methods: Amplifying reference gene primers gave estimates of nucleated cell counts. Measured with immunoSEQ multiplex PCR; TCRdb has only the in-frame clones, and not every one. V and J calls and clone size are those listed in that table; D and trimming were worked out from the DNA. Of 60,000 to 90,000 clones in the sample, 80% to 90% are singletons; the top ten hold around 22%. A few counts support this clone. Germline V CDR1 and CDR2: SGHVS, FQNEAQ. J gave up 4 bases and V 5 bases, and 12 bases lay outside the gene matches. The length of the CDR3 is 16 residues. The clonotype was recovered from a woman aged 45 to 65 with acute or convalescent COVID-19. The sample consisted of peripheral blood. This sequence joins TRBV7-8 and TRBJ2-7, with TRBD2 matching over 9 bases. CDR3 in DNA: TGTGCCAGCAGCCCCGCGGGCCTAGCGGGGATATACGAGCAGTACTTC. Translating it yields CASSPAGLAGIYEQYF.